Listed below are T cell receptor beta chains from one sample, sequenced in a study of T cells in Graves' hyperthyroidism and ophthalmopathy. TCRdb redid the calling of the multiplex PCR reads with MiXCR, one entry per CDR3 protein. The repertoire includes around 500,000 distinct CDR3 sequences, around an eighth of them detected once, and less than 20% sits in the top ten. Sequences were obtained from blood. Receptors originate from a woman in her late teens or twenties with Graves' hyperthyroidism. Both conserved end residues are part of each CDR3. D genes are given only for firm matches. For some rows the clone size is stated as once, few or many, or as a class when expanded; others skip it.

j_gene: TRBJ1-5
d_gene: TRBD1
v_gene: TRBV2
abundance: once
CDR3nt: TGTGCCAGCAGTGCTGACAGGGAAGGAGATCAGCCCCAGCATTTT
CDR3aa: CASSADREGDQPQHF

j_gene: TRBJ1-5
d_gene: -
v_gene: TRBV28
abundance: many
CDR3nt: TGTGCCAGCAGCCCCCGACAATACGATAAAGTTGGCAATCAGCCCCAGCATTTT
CDR3aa: CASSPRQYDKVGNQPQHF

j_gene: TRBJ2-7
d_gene: -
v_gene: TRBV19
abundance: many
CDR3nt: TGTGCCAGTAGTATCCACCATACCCAGAGGAACGAGCAGTACTTC
CDR3aa: CASSIHHTQRNEQYF

j_gene: TRBJ2-4
d_gene: -
v_gene: TRBV27
abundance: -
CDR3nt: TGTGCCAGCACCGTTAGTGGGCGATCAAACATTCAGTACTTC
CDR3aa: CASTVSGRSNIQYF

j_gene: TRBJ2-1
d_gene: -
v_gene: TRBV7-2
abundance: many
CDR3nt: TGTGCCAGCAGCGAGATAGCGAAGAGCTCCTACAATGAGCAGTTCTTC
CDR3aa: CASSEIAKSSYNEQFF

j_gene: TRBJ1-5
d_gene: -
v_gene: TRBV18
abundance: many
CDR3nt: TGTGCCAGCTCTACCATGGAGGGCTACAATCAGCCCCAGCATTTT
CDR3aa: CASSTMEGYNQPQHF

j_gene: TRBJ2-2
d_gene: -
v_gene: TRBV14
abundance: -
CDR3nt: TGTGCCAGCAGCCAAGGTGGTAAAGTAGCGAACACCGGGGAGCTGTTTTTT
CDR3aa: CASSQGGKVANTGELFF

j_gene: TRBJ2-1
d_gene: -
v_gene: TRBV9
abundance: many
CDR3nt: TGTGCCAGCAGCGTAGGAGGGCCCCTGTACAATGAGCAGTTCTTC
CDR3aa: CASSVGGPLYNEQFF

j_gene: TRBJ2-1
d_gene: TRBD2
v_gene: TRBV7-7
abundance: few
CDR3nt: TGTGCTAGCAGCTTAGTAGCGGGAGGGCCGAGAGAGCAGTTCTTC
CDR3aa: CASSLVAGGPREQFF

j_gene: TRBJ1-1
d_gene: -
v_gene: TRBV11-2
abundance: many
CDR3nt: TGTGCCAGCAGCTTTAGGACCGTCATGAACACTGAAGCTTTCTTT
CDR3aa: CASSFRTVMNTEAFF

j_gene: TRBJ2-2
d_gene: TRBD2
v_gene: TRBV7-3
abundance: few
CDR3nt: TGTGCCAGCAGCTCAGGACTAGCGGGAGACCGGGAGCTGTTTTTT
CDR3aa: CASSSGLAGDRELFF

j_gene: TRBJ2-1
d_gene: TRBD2
v_gene: TRBV18
abundance: many
CDR3nt: TGTGCCAGCTCACCCGGGGGGGGCTACAATGAGCAGTTCTTC
CDR3aa: CASSPGGGYNEQFF

j_gene: TRBJ2-2
d_gene: TRBD2
v_gene: TRBV12-3/TRBV12-4
abundance: many
CDR3nt: TGTGCCAGCTTGCTTCCGGGACTAGGTGGCACCGGGGAGCTGTTTTTT
CDR3aa: CASLLPGLGGTGELFF

j_gene: TRBJ2-1
d_gene: TRBD2
v_gene: TRBV6-1
abundance: many
CDR3nt: TGTGCCAGCAGTCGATTAGCGGGAAGGGCCAATGAGCAGTTCTTC
CDR3aa: CASSRLAGRANEQFF

j_gene: TRBJ1-2
d_gene: -
v_gene: TRBV19
abundance: -
CDR3nt: TGTGCCAGTAGTATGATAATAGGGGCGGCCTATGGCTACACCTTC
CDR3aa: CASSMIIGAAYGYTF

j_gene: TRBJ2-5
d_gene: -
v_gene: TRBV11-3
abundance: -
CDR3nt: TGTGCCAGCAGCTTGAGCGGACAACAAGAGACCCAGTGCTTC
CDR3aa: CASSLSGQQETQCF

j_gene: TRBJ2-1
d_gene: TRBD2
v_gene: TRBV15
abundance: few
CDR3nt: TGTGCCACCAGCAGGGTTAGCGGGAGCTTCTACAATGAGCAGTTCTTC
CDR3aa: CATSRVSGSFYNEQFF

j_gene: TRBJ1-1
d_gene: TRBD1
v_gene: TRBV7-3
abundance: few
CDR3nt: TGTGCCAGCAGCCTCGACAGGGGGCGGAAAGCTTTCTTT
CDR3aa: CASSLDRGRKAFF

j_gene: TRBJ2-3
d_gene: TRBD2
v_gene: TRBV20-1
abundance: many
CDR3nt: TGCAGTGTTCGGACTAGCGGGAGAAAAACAGATACGCAGTATTTT
CDR3aa: CSVRTSGRKTDTQYF

j_gene: TRBJ1-2
d_gene: -
v_gene: TRBV12-3/TRBV12-4
abundance: many
CDR3nt: TGTGCCAGCATAAGTCGTACGAACTATGGCTACACCTTC
CDR3aa: CASISRTNYGYTF

j_gene: TRBJ2-3
d_gene: TRBD2
v_gene: TRBV7-8
abundance: -
CDR3nt: TGTGCCAGCAGTCCCTTGAGCGGGAGGACCACAGATACGCAGTATTTT
CDR3aa: CASSPLSGRTTDTQYF

j_gene: TRBJ2-7
d_gene: TRBD1
v_gene: TRBV20-1
abundance: many
CDR3nt: TGCAGTGCTCGACACGACAGGGGGGTTAGGGAGCAGTACTTC
CDR3aa: CSARHDRGVREQYF

j_gene: TRBJ2-1
d_gene: TRBD2
v_gene: TRBV19
abundance: many
CDR3nt: TGTGCCAGTTCGAGCGGGAGCTCCTACAATGAGCAGTTCTTC
CDR3aa: CASSSGSSYNEQFF

j_gene: TRBJ2-2
d_gene: -
v_gene: TRBV2
abundance: many
CDR3nt: TGTGCCAGCAGTGGCCGCGGGGAGCTGTTTTTT
CDR3aa: CASSGRGELFF

j_gene: TRBJ2-3
d_gene: -
v_gene: TRBV7-8
abundance: many
CDR3nt: TGTGCCAGCAGCCTTCGTCGGGAAGATACGCAGTATTTT
CDR3aa: CASSLRREDTQYF

j_gene: TRBJ1-2
d_gene: TRBD1
v_gene: TRBV24-1
abundance: many
CDR3nt: TGTGCCACCAGTGATGCCCGACAGGGGAGAGTGGATGGCTACACCTTC
CDR3aa: CATSDARQGRVDGYTF

j_gene: TRBJ2-6
d_gene: TRBD1
v_gene: TRBV5-1
abundance: -
CDR3nt: TGCGCCAGCAGCCCCAGGGACAGCTCTGGGGCCAACGTCCTGACTTTC
CDR3aa: CASSPRDSSGANVLTF

j_gene: TRBJ2-7
d_gene: -
v_gene: TRBV7-6
abundance: many
CDR3nt: TGTGCCAGCAGCTTAGGACTAAGTCTAAATAACGAGCAGTACTTC
CDR3aa: CASSLGLSLNNEQYF

j_gene: TRBJ1-6
d_gene: -
v_gene: TRBV11-2
abundance: -
CDR3nt: TGTGCCAGCAGCCTTTGGTCTCGGGCGGATGGTTCACCCCTCCACTTT
CDR3aa: CASSLWSRADGSPLHF

j_gene: TRBJ1-1
d_gene: TRBD1
v_gene: TRBV27
abundance: many
CDR3nt: TGTGCCAGCAGTTGGAGGGGGCAGGACACTGAAGCTTTCTTT
CDR3aa: CASSWRGQDTEAFF

j_gene: TRBJ1-2
d_gene: -
v_gene: TRBV27
abundance: many
CDR3nt: TGTGCCAGCAGACTAAACGGTGGCTACACCTTC
CDR3aa: CASRLNGGYTF

j_gene: TRBJ2-1
d_gene: TRBD1
v_gene: TRBV7-6
abundance: few
CDR3nt: TGTGCCAGCAGCCTGGGGACAGGGACTGAGCAGTTCTTC
CDR3aa: CASSLGTGTEQFF

j_gene: TRBJ1-1
d_gene: -
v_gene: TRBV5-1
abundance: few
CDR3nt: TGCGCCAGCAGCTGGACAGTTAACACTGAAGCTTTCTTT
CDR3aa: CASSWTVNTEAFF

j_gene: TRBJ1-1
d_gene: -
v_gene: TRBV5-1
abundance: many
CDR3nt: TGCGCCAGCAGCTTGGAAGTGCGTGCCAGGGACACTGAAGCTTTCTTT
CDR3aa: CASSLEVRARDTEAFF

j_gene: TRBJ1-1
d_gene: -
v_gene: TRBV11-1
abundance: many
CDR3nt: TGTGCCAGCAGCTTATCGCGTGGGGACACTGAAGCTTTCTTT
CDR3aa: CASSLSRGDTEAFF

j_gene: TRBJ1-1
d_gene: TRBD1
v_gene: TRBV7-9
abundance: many
CDR3nt: TGTGCCAGCAGGACCGACAGGGTGAACACTGAAGCTTTCTTT
CDR3aa: CASRTDRVNTEAFF

j_gene: TRBJ2-1
d_gene: -
v_gene: TRBV12-3/TRBV12-4
abundance: many
CDR3nt: TGTGCCAGCAGTTTGACCAACAATGAGCAGTTCTTC
CDR3aa: CASSLTNNEQFF

j_gene: TRBJ2-1
d_gene: TRBD2
v_gene: TRBV18
abundance: -
CDR3nt: TGTGCCAGCTCACCCGATAGCGGGAGGGCCTCGGGTGAGCAGTTCTTC
CDR3aa: CASSPDSGRASGEQFF

j_gene: TRBJ2-1
d_gene: -
v_gene: TRBV27
abundance: many
CDR3nt: TGTGCCAGCAGTCTTCCAACCTACAATGAGCAGTTCTTC
CDR3aa: CASSLPTYNEQFF

j_gene: TRBJ1-2
d_gene: -
v_gene: TRBV12-3/TRBV12-4
abundance: -
CDR3nt: TGTGCCAGCAGTGAAATACAGAACTACGGCTACACCTTC
CDR3aa: CASSEIQNYGYTF

j_gene: TRBJ1-2
d_gene: -
v_gene: TRBV30
abundance: many
CDR3nt: TGTGCCTGGAGTGCTCTTGGAGGGACACGAATTCGTGGCTACACCTTC
CDR3aa: CAWSALGGTRIRGYTF

j_gene: TRBJ2-3
d_gene: TRBD2
v_gene: TRBV7-2
abundance: -
CDR3nt: TGTGCCAGCAGCTTAAGGGGACTAGCGGGAGGGCGGCTAGATACGCAGTATTTT
CDR3aa: CASSLRGLAGGRLDTQYF

j_gene: TRBJ2-2
d_gene: -
v_gene: TRBV3-1
abundance: many
CDR3nt: TGTGCCAGCAGCCAAGCTGACCACACCGGGGAGCTGTTTTTT
CDR3aa: CASSQADHTGELFF

j_gene: TRBJ1-1
d_gene: TRBD1
v_gene: TRBV19
abundance: -
CDR3nt: TGTGCCAGTATGGCCTCAGGACAGGGCGACACTGAAGCTTTCTTT
CDR3aa: CASMASGQGDTEAFF

j_gene: TRBJ1-2
d_gene: TRBD1
v_gene: TRBV6-5
abundance: many
CDR3nt: TGTGCCAGCAGCGGAGAAGAGGGGGCGCGAGGCTACACCTTC
CDR3aa: CASSGEEGARGYTF

j_gene: TRBJ2-2
d_gene: TRBD2
v_gene: TRBV19
abundance: -
CDR3nt: TGTGCCAGTAGTCCGCGTCTTATTTTAGCGGGAACCCCCACCGGGGAGCTGTTTTTT
CDR3aa: CASSPRLILAGTPTGELFF

j_gene: TRBJ1-1
d_gene: -
v_gene: TRBV5-5
abundance: many
CDR3nt: TGTGCCAGCAGTTGGGACATCTTGAACACTGAAGCTTTCTTT
CDR3aa: CASSWDILNTEAFF

j_gene: TRBJ1-1
d_gene: TRBD1
v_gene: TRBV29-1
abundance: many
CDR3nt: TGCAGCGTTGGCAGGGGGCTTGGCACTGAAGCTTTCTTT
CDR3aa: CSVGRGLGTEAFF

j_gene: TRBJ2-2
d_gene: TRBD1
v_gene: TRBV5-1
abundance: once
CDR3nt: TGCGCCAGCTTCCGGGACAGGGTTAACACCGGGGAGCTGTTTTTT
CDR3aa: CASFRDRVNTGELFF

j_gene: TRBJ2-1
d_gene: -
v_gene: TRBV5-8
abundance: few
CDR3nt: TGTGCCAGCAGACCCCCGGACGGGTACAATGAGCAGTTCTTC
CDR3aa: CASRPPDGYNEQFF

j_gene: TRBJ2-5
d_gene: -
v_gene: TRBV5-1
abundance: few
CDR3nt: TGCGCCAGCAGCCCGGCGAGGCAGAAGCAAGAGACCCAGTACTTC
CDR3aa: CASSPARQKQETQYF

j_gene: TRBJ2-3
d_gene: -
v_gene: TRBV7-9
abundance: -
CDR3nt: TGTGCCAGCAGTCCCGACAGCACAGATACGCAGTATTTT
CDR3aa: CASSPDSTDTQYF

j_gene: TRBJ2-7
d_gene: TRBD1
v_gene: TRBV19
abundance: -
CDR3nt: TGTGCCAGTGCCGGGACAGGGTTTAAGGAGCAGTACTTC
CDR3aa: CASAGTGFKEQYF

j_gene: TRBJ2-5
d_gene: -
v_gene: TRBV4-1
abundance: -
CDR3nt: TGCGCCAGCAGCCAGAGGATCCGCGGACTGGGGGAGACCCAGTACTTC
CDR3aa: CASSQRIRGLGETQYF

j_gene: TRBJ2-2
d_gene: -
v_gene: TRBV27
abundance: -
CDR3nt: TGTGCCAGCAGTACCGTGAGGGGATGGGCGAACACCGGGGAGCTGTTTTTT
CDR3aa: CASSTVRGWANTGELFF

j_gene: TRBJ1-2
d_gene: TRBD1
v_gene: TRBV27
abundance: many
CDR3nt: TGTGCCAGCAGAACACTCAGGGGGCCCGGCTATGGCTACACCTTC
CDR3aa: CASRTLRGPGYGYTF

j_gene: TRBJ2-5
d_gene: -
v_gene: TRBV7-9
abundance: many
CDR3nt: TGTGCCAGCAGCCCGGTTAAAGAGACCCAGTACTTC
CDR3aa: CASSPVKETQYF

j_gene: TRBJ1-1
d_gene: TRBD1
v_gene: TRBV24-1
abundance: many
CDR3nt: TGTGCCACCAGTGCGGGGGACAGACTGAACACTGAAGCTTTCTTT
CDR3aa: CATSAGDRLNTEAFF

j_gene: TRBJ2-1
d_gene: -
v_gene: TRBV7-9
abundance: -
CDR3nt: TGTGCCAGCAGCTTACCCGGTGGTAGAGGGCCTCACAATGAGCAGTTCTTC
CDR3aa: CASSLPGGRGPHNEQFF